This TCR beta chain was sequenced for a study of PD-L1 blockade in urothelial cancer (dated by TCRdb to between 2016 and 2019). Regarding the research as a whole: Every patient began therapy around 2014 and was given atezolizumab 1,200 mg intravenously every 3 weeks. Blood samples gave median yields of around 140,000 T cells and 80,000 to 90,000 unique TCRs, along with a median clonality of approximately 0.084. In the same patients, pretreatment tumors underwent whole exome sequencing and RNA sequencing in addition to TCR sequencing. About 90% of the roughly 29 patients were identified as males with urothelial cancer of bladder origin, and a prior smoking history was reported by 18 of 29 patients. Patients had an ECOG performance status of 0 or 1 and had received between 0 and 3 prior chemotherapy regimens. Blood samples were analyzed 3 weeks after the start of treatment (second dose) and 6 weeks after the start of treatment. Eight to ten patients achieved durable clinical benefit and approximately 20 did not. Pretreatment tumor samples and matched peripheral blood, collected serially before and after atezolizumab treatment, underwent TCR sequencing. Pretreatment blood TCR-seq was available for nearly 30 patients, at least one posttreatment blood collection was obtained for about 24 patients, and tumor TCR-seq was available for about 24 patients. Durable clinical benefit was defined as a progression-free survival longer than 6 months, and TCR features were additionally tested against progression-free survival and overall survival. Somatic, immune and clinical correlates of response to PD-L1 blockade with atezolizumab in urothelial cancer were the focus of an exploratory multi-omic analysis. The full study reports these points: Greater expansion of tumor-associated TCR clones in peripheral blood 3 weeks after the start of treatment was observed in patients with durable benefit (n of about 22, p = 0.022). Improved progression-free and overall survival was associated with having pretreatment peripheral blood TCR clonality below the median. Because the sample size was small (n ≈ 30) and many exploratory analyses were performed, the results are intended to be hypothesis-generating.

Each PCR received spiked-in synthetic TCR analog templates so that absolute template abundance could be estimated from read counts. The immunoSEQ assay was used to amplify TCRbeta CDR3 regions from genomic DNA with bias-controlled V and J gene primers. Sequencing of rearranged TCRbeta segments was done at approximately 20X coverage. As for the original processing: Clustering was used to correct sequencing errors, and CDR3s were annotated against IMGT to assign V, D and J genes. Downstream analyses used only productive TCRbeta rearrangements and left out out-of-frame or stop-codon sequences. Clonality was calculated as one minus the Shannon entropy normalized by the log of the number of unique productive sequences. Clones differing between time points or between blood and tumor were identified using Fisher's exact test with Benjamini-Hochberg correction, with an adjusted p below 0.01 applied as the threshold. Held by TCRdb, this immuneACCESS table contains in-frame sequences only and omits some clones. Under half of the omission traces to an unresolved V gene where checked; the cause of the rest is unknown. The V and J calls and clone size come from that table; D and trimming were worked out from the DNA. In this sample the table shows 65,000 to 90,000 clones, about four fifths of which occur a single time. The ten largest clones capture approximately 10% of the sample.

Details on this clone: Its cognate antigen has yet to be identified. The sample holds no much larger clone one base away, and base qualities are not on file.

This sample's time point label indicates: pretreatment peripheral blood. The cohort included under 35 patients with locally advanced or metastatic urothelial carcinoma who were treated at Memorial Sloan Kettering on a trial protocol. Peripheral blood mononuclear cells were collected pretreatment and during treatment, with between 1 and 8 total time points obtained per patient. The Qiagen DNeasy Blood extraction kit was used to purify genomic DNA from total PBMCs and tumor samples. PBMCs were collected pretreatment and during treatment, and were isolated and stored as previously described. Reading the germline V gene gives CDR1 SGHTS and CDR2 YDEGEE. V lost 4 bases and J lost 0 bases, and the count of bases not matched to a germline gene is 3. The CDR3 contains 15 residues, cysteine and phenylalanine counted. Only the CDR3 region is kept as DNA, spanning 45 bases read in frame from base 1.

The chain is assembled from TRBV5-8 and TRBJ1-4, with TRBD1 identical over 7 junction bases. This TCR derives from a woman aged 70 to 79 with urothelial cancer. The sample in question was PBMCs, obtained around atezolizumab (anti-PD-L1) treatment. The DNA reads TGTGCCAGCAGCCTTGACAGGGCAACTAATGAAAAACTGTTTTTT. This sequence encodes CASSLDRATNEKLFF.